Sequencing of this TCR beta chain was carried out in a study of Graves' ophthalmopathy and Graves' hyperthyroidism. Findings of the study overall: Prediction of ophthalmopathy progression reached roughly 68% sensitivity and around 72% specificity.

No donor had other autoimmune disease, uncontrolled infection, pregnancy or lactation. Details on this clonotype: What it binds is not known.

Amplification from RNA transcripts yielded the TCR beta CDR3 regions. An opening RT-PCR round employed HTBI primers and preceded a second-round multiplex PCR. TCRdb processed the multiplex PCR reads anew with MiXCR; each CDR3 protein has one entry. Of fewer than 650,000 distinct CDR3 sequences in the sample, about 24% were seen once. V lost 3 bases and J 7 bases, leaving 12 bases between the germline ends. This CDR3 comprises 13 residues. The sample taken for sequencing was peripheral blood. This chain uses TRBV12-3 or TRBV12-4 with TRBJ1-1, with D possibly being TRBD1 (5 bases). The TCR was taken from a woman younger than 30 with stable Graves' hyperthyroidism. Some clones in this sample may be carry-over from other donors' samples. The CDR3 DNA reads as TGTGCCAGCAGTTTGTTTGGGACCGGTGAAGCTTTCTTT. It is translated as CASSLFGTGEAFF.